This TCR beta chain was identified during a study of tumor and adjacent non-tumor tissue in lung cancer. Study-level background: The cohort had about a dozen adenocarcinoma, a couple of squamous cell and 1 small cell patients.

With respect to this clonotype: At one of its ends the junction is not consistent with the germline gene, which may arise from a read error.

The library came from three nested PCR rounds adapted from ARM-PCR protocols. Each CDR3 protein is one row after TCRdb ran MiXCR on the multiplex PCR reads. This table has some 97,000 distinct CDR3 sequences, approximately 60% appearing once. This CDR3 spans 15 amino acids. CDR1 is LGHNA, CDR2 YSLEER, per germline. RNA was extracted from bulk tissue without any cell sorting. More than 3 cm separated this lung sample from the edge of the tumor. The material sequenced was distant non-tumor lung tissue. This sequence was found in a young man with non-small cell lung cancer. The V gene is TRBV4-3, the J gene TRBJ1-4; D is uncertain. The CDR3 DNA follows: TGCGCCAACAGCCAAGATTTGGGATCGAGCGAAGGACTGTTTTTT. This gives the protein CANSQDLGSSEGLFF.